This T cell receptor beta chain was sequenced during a study of identifying expanded T cells in peripheral blood. Collection occurred without any documented infections or immune events in donors. TCRdb keeps only in-frame clones here, not all; method: immunoSEQ multiplex PCR. The sample contains around 100,000 clones, about 87% of which appear only once. Germline V CDR1 and CDR2: SGHRS, YFSETQ. The CDR3 is 14 amino acids. V lost 2 bases, J lost 0 bases, and 8 bases lay in between. As regards this clone: No antigen is known for it.

Study-level results: Two-week clone count variance significantly increased as total template count grew.

V usage is TRBV5-1 and J usage is TRBJ1-1; weak D call: TRBD1 (5 bases). The sample consisted of blood. The TCR comes from a person between 18 and 69 years old in good health. The CDR3 loop reads CASSFWGMNTEAFF. CDR3 DNA sequence: TGCGCCAGCAGCTTCTGGGGGATGAACACTGAAGCTTTCTTT.